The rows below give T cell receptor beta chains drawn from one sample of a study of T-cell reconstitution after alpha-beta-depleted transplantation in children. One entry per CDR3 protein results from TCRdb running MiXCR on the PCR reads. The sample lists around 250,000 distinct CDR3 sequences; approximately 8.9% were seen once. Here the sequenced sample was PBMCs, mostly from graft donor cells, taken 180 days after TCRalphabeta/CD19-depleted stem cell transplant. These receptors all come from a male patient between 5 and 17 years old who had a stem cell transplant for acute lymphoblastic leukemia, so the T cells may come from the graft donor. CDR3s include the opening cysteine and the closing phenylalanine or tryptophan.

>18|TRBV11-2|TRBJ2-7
CASSLVKRGGPSTYEQYF
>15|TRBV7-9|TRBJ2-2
CASSPEGARTGELFF
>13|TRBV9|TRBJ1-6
CASSTGQYSPLHF
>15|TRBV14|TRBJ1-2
CASSQTGLFNYGYTF
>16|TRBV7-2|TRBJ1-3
CASSLGGVYLGNTIYF
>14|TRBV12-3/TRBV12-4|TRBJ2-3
CAVTPRGGTDTQYF
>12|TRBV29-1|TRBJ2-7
CSVETGWHEQYF
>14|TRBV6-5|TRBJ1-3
CASRRDRPGNTIYF
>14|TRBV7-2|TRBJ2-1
CASSSRDRNNEQFF
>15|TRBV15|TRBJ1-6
CATSRDAGLGSPLHF
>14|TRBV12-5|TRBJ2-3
CASVLGQLTDTQYF
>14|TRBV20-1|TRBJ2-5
CSASPTVYQETQYF
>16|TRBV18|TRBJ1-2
CASPRTGQGDNYGYTF
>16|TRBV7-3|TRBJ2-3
CASSFWTSGGTDTQYF
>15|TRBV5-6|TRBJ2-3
CASSLGQAMADTQYF
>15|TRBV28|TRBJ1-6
CASSWQSSYNSPLHF
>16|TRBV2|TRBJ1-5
CASSGQLGQAGQPQHF
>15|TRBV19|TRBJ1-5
CASRRGQGFFQPQHF
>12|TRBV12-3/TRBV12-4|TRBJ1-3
CASSSQGNTIYF
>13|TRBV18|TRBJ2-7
CASSPRRGYEQYF
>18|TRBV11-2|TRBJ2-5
CASSFGEGLAGDQETQYF
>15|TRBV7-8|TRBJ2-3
CASSSAGTASDTQYF
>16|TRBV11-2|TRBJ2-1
CASSPYSRRLEDEQFF
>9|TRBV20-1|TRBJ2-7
CSAVAGANF
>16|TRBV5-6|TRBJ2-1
CASSLKGLAVYNEQFF